A selection of T cell receptor beta chains follows, all from one sample in a study of spatial heterogeneity in lung cancer. TCRdb reanalysed the 5' RACE reads using MiXCR and keeps one entry per CDR3 protein. This sample has 20,000 to 25,000 distinct CDR3 sequences, with about 4.9% found just once. The specimen was lung tumor tissue, collected at surgery. The receptors stem from a male donor with early-stage non-small cell lung cancer. The CDR3 runs from the conserved cysteine through the conserved F or W. A D gene is named only where the DNA matches it firmly. Some rows mark clone size as missing; the rest say once, few, many or name a class of expanded clone.

size	V	J	D	DNA	CDR3
medium-sized	TRBV7-2	TRBJ2-7	.	TGTGCCAGCAGCCCGCCGCGGGGAGAGCAGTACTTC	CASSPPRGEQYF
many	TRBV7-9	TRBJ1-5	.	TGTGCCAGCAGCTCAAACCCATCGGGGCGACCTTATAGCAATCAGCCCCAGCATTTT	CASSSNPSGRPYSNQPQHF
many	TRBV7-9	TRBJ2-7	.	TGTGCCAGCAGCTTAGGGTCGCTAGCAGCGTACGAGCAGTACTTC	CASSLGSLAAYEQYF
many	TRBV7-2	TRBJ1-6	.	TGTGCCAGCAGCTTGGGGGGAAGGAATTCACCCCTCCACTTT	CASSLGGRNSPLHF
many	TRBV20-1	TRBJ1-1	.	TGCAGTGTTAGAGGTTGGACTGAAGCTTTCTTT	CSVRGWTEAFF
many	TRBV2	TRBJ2-5	TRBD1	TGTGCCGGAGACAGGGCACGAGGAGAGACCCAGTACTTC	CAGDRARGETQYF
many	TRBV28	TRBJ2-3	.	TGTGCCAGCAGTCTCTGGGCAGGGGGCACAGATACGCAGTATTTT	CASSLWAGGTDTQYF
few	TRBV6-1	TRBJ2-3	.	TGTGCCAGCACCCGGACAGGCACAGATACGCAGTATTTT	CASTRTGTDTQYF
many	TRBV20-1	TRBJ2-7	.	TGCAGTGCCAACAGGGTTTCCTACGAGCAGTACTTC	CSANRVSYEQYF
.	TRBV6-2/TRBV6-3	TRBJ2-5	.	TGTGCCAGCAGTTACGTAGGATCTGGTATTGAGACCCAGTACTTC	CASSYVGSGIETQYF
.	TRBV18	TRBJ1-5	.	TGTGCCAGCTCACTAGACGGGGGTTATCAGCCCCAGCATTTT	CASSLDGGYQPQHF
medium-sized	TRBV27	TRBJ1-5	.	TGTGCCAGCAGTTTAAGGCATCAGCCCCAGCATTTT	CASSLRHQPQHF
many	TRBV14	TRBJ2-2	.	TGTGCCAGCAGCCACCCCATGTCCGGGGAGCTGTTTTTT	CASSHPMSGELFF
many	TRBV7-9	TRBJ1-6	.	TGTGCCAGCAGCTTAGTTGATTCACCCCTCCACTTT	CASSLVDSPLHF
many	TRBV15	TRBJ1-1	.	TGTGCCACCAGCAGAGATCAAGCGCGCTGGGACCGCCGGCGTAACACTGAAGCTTTCTTT	CATSRDQARWDRRRNTEAFF
many	TRBV5-1	TRBJ2-7	TRBD1	TGCGCCAGCAGCTTGGCGGGACAGGGACCCTACGAGCAGTACTTC	CASSLAGQGPYEQYF
.	TRBV7-9	TRBJ2-1	.	TGTGCCAGCAGCCTATCCAATGAGCAGTTCTTC	CASSLSNEQFF
many	TRBV11-2	TRBJ2-1	TRBD2	TGTGCCAGCAGCTTAGGAAGAAGTCTAGCGGGGGTTTACAATGAGCAGTTCTTC	CASSLGRSLAGVYNEQFF
many	TRBV2	TRBJ2-1	.	TGTGCCAGCAGCCCAGGGACTGCGAGGAGTGAGCAGTTCTTC	CASSPGTARSEQFF
many	TRBV5-1	TRBJ1-1	.	TGCGCCAGCAGCTTCTGGAAGAACACTGAAGCTTTCTTT	CASSFWKNTEAFF
many	TRBV19	TRBJ1-5	TRBD1	TGTGCCAGTAGTAGAAGGGGACAGGGGACGCGAGTTGGTCAGCCCCAGCATTTT	CASSRRGQGTRVGQPQHF
many	TRBV28	TRBJ2-5	.	TGTGCCAGCCGATTTGTGGAGACCCAGTACTTC	CASRFVETQYF
many	TRBV7-9	TRBJ1-1	.	TGTGCCAGCAGGGGTGCAGGGTGGGCTGAAGCTTTCTTT	CASRGAGWAEAFF
many	TRBV5-1	TRBJ1-1	TRBD1	TGCGCCAGCAGCCCCCGGGACAGGGGGCGAGGCACTGAAGCTTTCTTT	CASSPRDRGRGTEAFF
.	TRBV5-1	TRBJ2-5	TRBD2	TGCGCCAGCCGATTTCTAGCGGGAAAAGAGACCCAGTACTTC	CASRFLAGKETQYF
many	TRBV10-3	TRBJ1-6	TRBD1	TGTGCCATCAGTGAGGAGGGACAGGGGTCTACGGCCCTCCACTTT	CAISEEGQGSTALHF
.	TRBV28	TRBJ2-3	.	TGTGCCACCCATCGGGGTTTAGCACAGCCAACGCAGTATTTT	CATHRGLAQPTQYF
few	TRBV5-5	TRBJ2-6	TRBD1	TGTGCCAGCAGGACAGCGACAGGGGAAGGGGCCAACGTCCTGACTTTC	CASRTATGEGANVLTF
many	TRBV7-8	TRBJ1-4	.	TGTGCCAGCAGCTCCCGGAGGGTGGGTGAAAAACTGTTTTTT	CASSSRRVGEKLFF
many	TRBV20-1	TRBJ2-7	TRBD1	TGCAGTGCTAGAGGGGACAGCCGTGGGGCAAGCTACGAGCAGTACTTC	CSARGDSRGASYEQYF
many	TRBV2	TRBJ2-1	.	TGTGCCAGCAGTGAGGGCAGGACCTACAATGAGCAGTTCTTC	CASSEGRTYNEQFF
few	TRBV28	TRBJ2-7	TRBD1	TGTGCCAGCAGCGGGACAGTGTACGAGCAGTACTTC	CASSGTVYEQYF
many	TRBV18	TRBJ2-7	.	TGTGCCAGCTCACCCCAGGAGGGTGGAGGGGAGCAGTACTTC	CASSPQEGGGEQYF
.	TRBV2	TRBJ1-2	TRBD1	TGTGCCAGCCTTCTGACAGGGTTTCGGATGGGCTACACCTTC	CASLLTGFRMGYTF
.	TRBV7-8	TRBJ2-4	TRBD1	TGTGCCAGCAGCGGAGGACAGGGGGAGGGCATTCAGTACTTC	CASSGGQGEGIQYF
many	TRBV20-1	TRBJ2-7	.	TGCAGTGCTAACCGAGGCCCCGAGCAGTACTTC	CSANRGPEQYF
many	TRBV7-2	TRBJ1-4	.	TGTGCCAGCAGCTTTTCTCCGACAGTAGGCGAAAAACTGTTTTTT	CASSFSPTVGEKLFF
few	TRBV28	TRBJ2-7	.	TGTGCCAGCAGTTTTGGTGGGACGATGGTCTACGAGCAGTACTTC	CASSFGGTMVYEQYF
many	TRBV9	TRBJ1-1	.	TGTGCCAGCAGCGTAGTGCCGGGGGCAATTGGTGAAGCTTTCTTT	CASSVVPGAIGEAFF
many	TRBV28	TRBJ2-5	TRBD1	TGTGCCAGCAGTAAATGGACAGGGGGCTGGGAGACCCAGTACTTC	CASSKWTGGWETQYF
many	TRBV6-6	TRBJ2-1	.	TGTGCCAGCAGTTACTCGATTTCGGACGGGTGGAATGAGCAGTTCTTC	CASSYSISDGWNEQFF